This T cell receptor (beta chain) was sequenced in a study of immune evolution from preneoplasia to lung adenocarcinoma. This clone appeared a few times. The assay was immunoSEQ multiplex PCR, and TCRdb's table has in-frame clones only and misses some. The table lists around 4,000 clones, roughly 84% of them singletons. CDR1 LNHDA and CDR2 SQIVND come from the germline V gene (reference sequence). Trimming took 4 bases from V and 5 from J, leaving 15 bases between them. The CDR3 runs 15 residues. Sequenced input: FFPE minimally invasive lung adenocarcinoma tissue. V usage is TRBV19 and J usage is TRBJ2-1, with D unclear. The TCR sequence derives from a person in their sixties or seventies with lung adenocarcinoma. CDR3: CASSTSWGWDNEQFF. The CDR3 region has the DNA TGTGCCAGTAGTACCTCCTGGGGATGGGACAATGAGCAGTTCTTC. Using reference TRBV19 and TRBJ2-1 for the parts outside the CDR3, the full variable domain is DGGITQSPKYLFRKEGQNVTLSCEQNLNHDAMYWYRQDPGQGLRLIYYSQIVNDFQKGDIAEGYSVSREKKESFPLTVTSAQKNPTAFYLCASSTSWGWDNEQFFGPGTRLTVL.